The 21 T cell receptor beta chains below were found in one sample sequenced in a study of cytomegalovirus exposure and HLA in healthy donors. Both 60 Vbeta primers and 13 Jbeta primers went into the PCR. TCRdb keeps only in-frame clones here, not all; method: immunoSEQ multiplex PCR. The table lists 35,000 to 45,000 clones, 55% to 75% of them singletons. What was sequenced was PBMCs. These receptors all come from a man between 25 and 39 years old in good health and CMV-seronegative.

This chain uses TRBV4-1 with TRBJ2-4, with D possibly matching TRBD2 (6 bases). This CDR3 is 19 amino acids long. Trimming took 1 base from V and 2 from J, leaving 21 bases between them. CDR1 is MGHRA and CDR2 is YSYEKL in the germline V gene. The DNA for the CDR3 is TGCGCCAGCAGCCAAGCGACCACCGCAGGGACTTATACCAAAAACATTCAGTACTTC. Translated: CASSQATTAGTYTKNIQYF.

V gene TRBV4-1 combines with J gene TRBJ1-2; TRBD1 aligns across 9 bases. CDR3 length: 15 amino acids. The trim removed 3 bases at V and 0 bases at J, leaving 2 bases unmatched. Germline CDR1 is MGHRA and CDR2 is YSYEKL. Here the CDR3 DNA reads TGCGCCAGCAGCCAGGGGACAGGGCCTAACTATGGCTACACCTTC. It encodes CASSQGTGPNYGYTF.

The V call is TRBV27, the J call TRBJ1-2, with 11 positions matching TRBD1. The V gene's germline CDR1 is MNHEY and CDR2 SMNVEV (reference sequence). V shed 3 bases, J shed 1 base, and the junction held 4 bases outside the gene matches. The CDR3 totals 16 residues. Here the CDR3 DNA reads TGTGCCAGCAGTTTCTCGGGACAGGGGGGTAACTATGGCTACACCTTC. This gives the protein CASSFSGQGGNYGYTF.

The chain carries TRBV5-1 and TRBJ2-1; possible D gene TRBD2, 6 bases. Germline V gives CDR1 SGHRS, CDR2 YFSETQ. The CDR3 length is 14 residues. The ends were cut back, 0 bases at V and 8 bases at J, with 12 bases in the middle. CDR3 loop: CASSLVAGGDEQFF. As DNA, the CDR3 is TGCGCCAGCAGCTTGGTAGCCGGAGGGGATGAGCAGTTCTTC.

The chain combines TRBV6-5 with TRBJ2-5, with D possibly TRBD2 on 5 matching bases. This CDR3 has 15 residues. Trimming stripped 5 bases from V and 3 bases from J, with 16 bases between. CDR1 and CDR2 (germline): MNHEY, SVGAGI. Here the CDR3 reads CASSAPREGKETQYF. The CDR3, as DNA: TGTGCCAGCAGTGCCCCTCGGGAAGGGAAAGAGACCCAGTACTTC.

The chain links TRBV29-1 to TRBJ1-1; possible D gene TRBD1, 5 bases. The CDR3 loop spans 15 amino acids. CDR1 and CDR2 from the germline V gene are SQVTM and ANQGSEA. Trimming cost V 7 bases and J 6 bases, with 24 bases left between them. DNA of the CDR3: TGCAGCGCAGAAGGGGTTGAAAAGGGGTGGGCTGAAGCTTTCTTT. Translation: CSAEGVEKGWAEAFF.

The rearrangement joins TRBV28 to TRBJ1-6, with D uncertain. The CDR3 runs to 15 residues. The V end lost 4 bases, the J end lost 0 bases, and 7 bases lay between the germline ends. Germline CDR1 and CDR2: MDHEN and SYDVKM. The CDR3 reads CASSSGSSYNSPLHF. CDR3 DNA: TGTGCCAGCAGTTCGGGAAGCTCCTATAATTCACCCCTCCACTTT.

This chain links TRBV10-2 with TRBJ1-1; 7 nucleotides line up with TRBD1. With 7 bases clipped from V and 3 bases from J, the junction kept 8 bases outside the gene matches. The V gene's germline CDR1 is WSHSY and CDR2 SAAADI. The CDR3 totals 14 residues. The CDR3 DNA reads TGCGCCAGCATGACGGGACAGACATACACTGAAGCTTTCTTT. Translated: CASMTGQTYTEAFF.

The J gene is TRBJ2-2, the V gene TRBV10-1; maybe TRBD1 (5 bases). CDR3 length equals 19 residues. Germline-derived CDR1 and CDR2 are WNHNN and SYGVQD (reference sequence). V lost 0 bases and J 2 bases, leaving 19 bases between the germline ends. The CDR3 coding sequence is TGCGCCAGCAGTGAGTCGAAGGGGCGTCAGGGCGGCAACACCGGGGAGCTGTTTTTT. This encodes CASSESKGRQGGNTGELFF.

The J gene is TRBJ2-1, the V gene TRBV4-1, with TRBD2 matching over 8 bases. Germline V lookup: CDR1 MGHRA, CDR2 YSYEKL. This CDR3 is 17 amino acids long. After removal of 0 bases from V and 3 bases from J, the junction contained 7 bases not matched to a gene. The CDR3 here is CASSQEGGLADYNEQFF. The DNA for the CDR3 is TGCGCCAGCAGCCAAGAAGGTGGACTAGCTGACTACAATGAGCAGTTCTTC.

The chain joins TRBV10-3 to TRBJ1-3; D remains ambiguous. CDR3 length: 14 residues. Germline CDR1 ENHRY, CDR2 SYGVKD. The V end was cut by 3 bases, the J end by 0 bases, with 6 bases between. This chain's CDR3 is CAISDGPSGNTIYF. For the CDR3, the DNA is TGTGCCATCAGTGACGGTCCCTCTGGAAACACCATATATTTT.

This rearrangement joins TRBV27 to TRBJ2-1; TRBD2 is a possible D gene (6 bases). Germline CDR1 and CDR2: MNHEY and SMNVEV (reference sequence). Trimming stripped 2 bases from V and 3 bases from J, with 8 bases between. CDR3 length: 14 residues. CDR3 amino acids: CASSLAGYYNEQFF. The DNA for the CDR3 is TGTGCCAGCAGTTTAGCGGGATACTACAATGAGCAGTTCTTC.

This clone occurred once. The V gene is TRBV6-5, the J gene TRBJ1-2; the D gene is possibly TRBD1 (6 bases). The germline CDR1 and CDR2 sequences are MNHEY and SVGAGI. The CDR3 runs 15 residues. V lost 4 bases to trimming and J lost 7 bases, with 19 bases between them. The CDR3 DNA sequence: TGTGCCAGCAGTTCATCCGTTAGGGGGACCCCTGGCTACACCTTC. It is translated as CASSSSVRGTPGYTF.

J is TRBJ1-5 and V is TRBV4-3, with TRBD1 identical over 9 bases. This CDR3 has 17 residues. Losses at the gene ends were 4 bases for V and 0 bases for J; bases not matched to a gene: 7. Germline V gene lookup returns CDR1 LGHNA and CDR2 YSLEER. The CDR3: CASSPGQGLTSNQPQHF. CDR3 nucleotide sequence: TGCGCCAGCAGCCCGGGACAGGGACTGACTAGCAATCAGCCCCAGCATTTT.

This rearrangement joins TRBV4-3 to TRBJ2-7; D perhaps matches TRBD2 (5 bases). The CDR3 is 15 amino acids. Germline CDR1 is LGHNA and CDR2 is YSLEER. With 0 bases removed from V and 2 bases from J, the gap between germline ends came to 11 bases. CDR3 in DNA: TGCGCCAGCAGCCAAGAACGGGATTACCCCTACGAGCAGTACTTC. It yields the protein CASSQERDYPYEQYF.

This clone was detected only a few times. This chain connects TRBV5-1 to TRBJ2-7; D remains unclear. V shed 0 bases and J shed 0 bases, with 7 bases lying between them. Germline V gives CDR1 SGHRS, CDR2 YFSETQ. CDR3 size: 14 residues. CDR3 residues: CASSLASFSYEQYF. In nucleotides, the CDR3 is TGCGCCAGCAGCTTGGCCAGTTTCTCCTACGAGCAGTACTTC.

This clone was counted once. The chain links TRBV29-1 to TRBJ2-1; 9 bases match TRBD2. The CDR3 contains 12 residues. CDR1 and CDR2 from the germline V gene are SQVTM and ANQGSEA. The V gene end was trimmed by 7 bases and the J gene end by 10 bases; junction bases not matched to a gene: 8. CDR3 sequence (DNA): TGCAGCGCCTCCTCCCTAGCGGGGGAGCAGTTCTTC. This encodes CSASSLAGEQFF.

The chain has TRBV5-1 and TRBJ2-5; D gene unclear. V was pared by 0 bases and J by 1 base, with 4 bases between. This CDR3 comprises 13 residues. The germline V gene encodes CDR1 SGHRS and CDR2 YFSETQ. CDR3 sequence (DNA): TGCGCCAGCAGCTTGGTCGTCCAAGAGACCCAGTACTTC. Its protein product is CASSLVVQETQYF. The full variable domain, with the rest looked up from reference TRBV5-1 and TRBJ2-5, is KAGVTQTPRYLIKTRGQQVTLSCSPISGHRSVSWYQQTPGQGLQFLFEYFSETQRNKGNFPGRFSGRQFSNSRSEMNVSTLELGDSALYLCASSLVVQETQYFGPGTRLLVL.

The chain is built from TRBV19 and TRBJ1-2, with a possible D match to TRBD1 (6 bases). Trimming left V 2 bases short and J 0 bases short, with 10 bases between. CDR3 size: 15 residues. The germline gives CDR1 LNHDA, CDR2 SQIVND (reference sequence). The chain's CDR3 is CASSIMTGANYGYTF. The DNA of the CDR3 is TGTGCCAGTAGTATAATGACAGGAGCTAACTATGGCTACACCTTC. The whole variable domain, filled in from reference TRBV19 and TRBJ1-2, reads DGGITQSPKYLFRKEGQNVTLSCEQNLNHDAMYWYRQDPGQGLRLIYYSQIVNDFQKGDIAEGYSVSREKKESFPLTVTSAQKNPTAFYLCASSIMTGANYGYTFGSGTRLTVV.

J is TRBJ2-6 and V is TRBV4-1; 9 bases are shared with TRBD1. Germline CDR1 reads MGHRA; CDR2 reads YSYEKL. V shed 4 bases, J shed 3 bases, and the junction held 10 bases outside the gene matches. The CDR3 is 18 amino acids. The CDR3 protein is CASSPRGQGSGGANVLTF. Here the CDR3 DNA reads TGCGCCAGCAGCCCAAGGGGACAGGGTAGTGGTGGGGCCAACGTCCTGACTTTC.

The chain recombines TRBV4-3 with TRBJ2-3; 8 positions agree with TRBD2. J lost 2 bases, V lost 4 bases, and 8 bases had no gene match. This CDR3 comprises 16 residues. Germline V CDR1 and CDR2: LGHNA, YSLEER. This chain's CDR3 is CASSLNTAGVTDTQYF. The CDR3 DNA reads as TGCGCCAGCAGCCTCAACACAGCGGGGGTCACAGATACGCAGTATTTT.